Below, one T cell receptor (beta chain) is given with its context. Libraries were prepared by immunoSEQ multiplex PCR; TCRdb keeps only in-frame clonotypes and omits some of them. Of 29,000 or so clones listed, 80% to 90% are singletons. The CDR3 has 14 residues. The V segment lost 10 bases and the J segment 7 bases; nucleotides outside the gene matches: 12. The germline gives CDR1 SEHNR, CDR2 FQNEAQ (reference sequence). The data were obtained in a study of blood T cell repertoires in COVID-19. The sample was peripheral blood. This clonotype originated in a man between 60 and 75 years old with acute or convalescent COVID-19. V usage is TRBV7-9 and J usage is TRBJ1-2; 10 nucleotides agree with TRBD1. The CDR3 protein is CAIPSGTGDVGYTF. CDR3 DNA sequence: TGTGCCATCCCGTCCGGGACAGGGGACGTTGGCTACACCTTC.